This T cell receptor beta chain was documented in a study of memory CD4+ T cells and cytomegalovirus serostatus. Whole-study context: Of the healthy Belgian adults, several were CMV seropositive and around 22 seronegative.

This CDR3 has 14 residues. Germline CDR1 reads SGHAT; CDR2 reads FQNNGV. Deletions cut 5 bases from V and 6 bases from J, with 15 bases between. This clone has just one count. The sort gate was single viable CD3+CD4+CD8-CD45RO+ cells for memory CD4+ T cells. Repertoires were generated with immunoSEQ multiplex PCR, while TCRdb's copy carries only in-frame clones and drops some. This table holds 40,000 to 55,000 clones, over 70% found once. The source material was memory CD4+ T cells from blood. The chain combines TRBV11-2 with TRBJ2-3; TRBD1 might be the D (6 bases). The source is an adult in good health and CMV-seropositive. In DNA, the CDR3 is TGTGCCAGCAGCCCCCGCACAGGGCCGGATACGCAGTATTTT. Its protein is CASSPRTGPDTQYF.